This T cell receptor (beta chain) was sequenced during a study of blood T cells in healthy people across ages. With a J-beta primer mix and a sample-barcoded 5' primer, a second PCR ran roughly 7 to 11 cycles. TCRdb re-analysed the 5' RACE reads in MiXCR, keeping a single row per CDR3 protein. The profile shows more than 650,000 distinct CDR3 sequences, roughly 24% of them singletons. Samples each yielded at least 6 micrograms of total RNA. The same data also contributed to another study, on T cells of mothers and their children. That paper notes: Mothers gave over 9.5 million TCR beta CDR3 reads each, and children about 3 million each.

The TCR comes from a boy aged 5-17 years in good health. The sample comprised blood.

Written as DNA, the CDR3 is TGCAGTGCGCCGACGGGACTACAAGAAGAGACCCAGTACTTC. It is translated as CSAPTGLQEETQYF. The chain carries TRBV20-1 and TRBJ2-5; 7 bases agree with TRBD2. This CDR3 contains 14 residues. The junction had 10 bases not matched to a gene; V was cut back by 6 bases and J by 3 bases. Germline-derived CDR1 and CDR2 are DFQATT and SNEGSKA (reference sequence).